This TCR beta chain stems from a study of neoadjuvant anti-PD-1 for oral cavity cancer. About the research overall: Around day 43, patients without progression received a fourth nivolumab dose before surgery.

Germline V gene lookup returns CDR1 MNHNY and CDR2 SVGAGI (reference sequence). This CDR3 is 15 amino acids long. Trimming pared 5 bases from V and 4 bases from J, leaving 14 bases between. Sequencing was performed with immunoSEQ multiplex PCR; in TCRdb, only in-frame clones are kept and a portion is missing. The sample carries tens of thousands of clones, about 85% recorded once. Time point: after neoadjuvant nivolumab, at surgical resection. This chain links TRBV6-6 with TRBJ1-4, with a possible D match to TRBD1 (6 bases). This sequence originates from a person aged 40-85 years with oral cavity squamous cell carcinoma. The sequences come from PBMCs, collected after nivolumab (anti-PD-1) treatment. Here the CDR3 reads CASSTKQGYNEKLFF. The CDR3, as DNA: TGTGCCAGCAGTACTAAACAGGGATATAATGAAAAACTGTTTTTT.